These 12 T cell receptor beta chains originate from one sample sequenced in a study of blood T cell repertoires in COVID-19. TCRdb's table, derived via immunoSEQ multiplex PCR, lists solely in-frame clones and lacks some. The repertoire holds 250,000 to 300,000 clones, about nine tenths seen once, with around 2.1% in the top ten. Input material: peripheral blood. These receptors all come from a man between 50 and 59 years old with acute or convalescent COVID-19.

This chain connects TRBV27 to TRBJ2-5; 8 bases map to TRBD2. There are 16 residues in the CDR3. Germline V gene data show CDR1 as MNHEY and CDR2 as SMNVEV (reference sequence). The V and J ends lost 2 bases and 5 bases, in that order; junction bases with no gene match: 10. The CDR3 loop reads CASSLHGLAIGETQYF. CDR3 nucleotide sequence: TGTGCCAGCAGTTTACACGGACTAGCCATTGGGGAGACCCAGTACTTC.

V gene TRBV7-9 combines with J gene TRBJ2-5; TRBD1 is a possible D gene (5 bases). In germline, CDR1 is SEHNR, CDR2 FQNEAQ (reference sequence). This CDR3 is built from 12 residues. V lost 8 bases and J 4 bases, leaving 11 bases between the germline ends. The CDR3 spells CASQGIGETQYF. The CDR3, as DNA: TGTGCCAGCCAGGGTATTGGAGAGACCCAGTACTTC.

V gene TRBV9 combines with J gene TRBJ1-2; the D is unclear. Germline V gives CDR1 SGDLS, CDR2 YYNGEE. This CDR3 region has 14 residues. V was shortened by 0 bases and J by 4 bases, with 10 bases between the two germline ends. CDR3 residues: CASSVGTLTYGYTF. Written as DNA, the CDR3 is TGTGCCAGCAGCGTAGGCACACTAACCTATGGCTACACCTTC.

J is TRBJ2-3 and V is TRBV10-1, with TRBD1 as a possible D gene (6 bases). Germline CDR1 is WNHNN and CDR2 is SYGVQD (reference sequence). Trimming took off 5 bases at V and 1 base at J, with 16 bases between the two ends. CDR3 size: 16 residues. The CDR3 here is CASSRTAALGTDTQYF. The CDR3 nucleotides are TGCGCCAGCAGTAGGACAGCTGCTCTGGGCACAGATACGCAGTATTTT.

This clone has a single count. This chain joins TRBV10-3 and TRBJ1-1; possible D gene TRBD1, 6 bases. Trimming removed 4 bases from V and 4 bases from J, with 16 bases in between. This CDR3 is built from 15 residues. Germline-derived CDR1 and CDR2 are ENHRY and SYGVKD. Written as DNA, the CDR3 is TGTGCCATCAGTGCCCTACAGGGCTCAGGCACTGAAGCTTTCTTT. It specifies CAISALQGSGTEAFF.

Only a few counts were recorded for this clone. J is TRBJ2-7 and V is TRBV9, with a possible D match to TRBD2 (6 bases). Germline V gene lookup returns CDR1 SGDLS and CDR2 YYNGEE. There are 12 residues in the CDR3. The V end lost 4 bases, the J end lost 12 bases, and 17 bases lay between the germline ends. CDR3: CASSPRGSRLYF. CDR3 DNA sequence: TGTGCCAGCAGCCCCCGGGGGTCTAGGCTGTACTTC.

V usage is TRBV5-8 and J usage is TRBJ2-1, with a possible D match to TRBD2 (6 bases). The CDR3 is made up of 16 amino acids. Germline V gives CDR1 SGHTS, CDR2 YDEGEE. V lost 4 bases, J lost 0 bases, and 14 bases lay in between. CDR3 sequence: CASSVPGGGSYNEQFF. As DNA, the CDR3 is TGTGCCAGCAGCGTCCCCGGGGGAGGCTCCTACAATGAGCAGTTCTTC.

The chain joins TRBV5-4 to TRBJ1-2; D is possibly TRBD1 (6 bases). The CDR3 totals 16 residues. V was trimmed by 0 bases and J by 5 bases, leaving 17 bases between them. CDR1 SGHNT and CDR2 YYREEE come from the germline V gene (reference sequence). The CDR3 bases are TGTGCCAGCAGCTTGGTGTTGAGACAGGAAGGATATGGCTACACCTTC. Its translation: CASSLVLRQEGYGYTF.

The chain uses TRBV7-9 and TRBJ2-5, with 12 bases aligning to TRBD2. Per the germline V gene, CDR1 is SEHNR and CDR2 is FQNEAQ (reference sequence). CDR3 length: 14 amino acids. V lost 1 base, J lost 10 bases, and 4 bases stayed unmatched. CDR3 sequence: CASSLGASGGDQYF. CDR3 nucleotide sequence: TGTGCCAGCAGCTTAGGGGCTAGCGGGGGGGACCAGTACTTC.

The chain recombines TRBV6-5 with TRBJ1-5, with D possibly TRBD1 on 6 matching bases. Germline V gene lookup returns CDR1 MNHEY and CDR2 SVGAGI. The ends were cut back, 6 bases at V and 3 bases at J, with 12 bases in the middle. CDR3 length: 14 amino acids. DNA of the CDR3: TGTGCCAGCAGCCGATCAGGGGCCAATCAGCCCCAGCATTTT. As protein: CASSRSGANQPQHF.

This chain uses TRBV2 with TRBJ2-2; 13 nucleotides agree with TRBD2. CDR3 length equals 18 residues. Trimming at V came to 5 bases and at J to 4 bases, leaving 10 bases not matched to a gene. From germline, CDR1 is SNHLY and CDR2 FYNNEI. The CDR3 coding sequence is TGTGCCAGCAGTCAACTAGCGGGGGGGCCGGTGAGCACCGGGGAGCTGTTTTTT. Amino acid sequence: CASSQLAGGPVSTGELFF.

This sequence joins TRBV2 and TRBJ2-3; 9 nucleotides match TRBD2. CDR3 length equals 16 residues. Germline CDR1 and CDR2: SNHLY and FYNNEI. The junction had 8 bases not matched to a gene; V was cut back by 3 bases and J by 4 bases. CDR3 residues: CASSEEASGVSDTQYF. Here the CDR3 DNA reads TGTGCCAGCAGTGAGGAAGCTAGCGGGGTTTCAGATACGCAGTATTTT.